The 21 T cell receptor beta chains below all came from one sample that was sequenced in a study of shared clonotypes between healthy human individuals. The protocol was immunoSEQ multiplex PCR, while the TCRdb copy is restricted to in-frame clones and leaves out a portion. This sample has 2 million to 2.5 million clones; 85% to 95% occur once, and the top ten carry 0.1% to 0.15%. The specimen sequenced was naive CD4+ T cells sorted from blood. The subset is: CD45RA+ positively selected. The receptors come from a man aged 18 to 29 in good health.

In regard to this clone: At the DNA level, this CDR3 is encoded by other sequences in the same sample as well. V usage is TRBV5-4 and J usage is TRBJ1-6; 7 bases fit TRBD1. Germline CDR1 and CDR2: SGHNT and YYREEE (reference sequence). The length of the CDR3 is 15 residues. Trimming removed 2 bases from V and 5 bases from J; junction bases left unmatched: 4. Here the CDR3 reads CASSLGDRDNSPLHF. As DNA, the CDR3 is TGTGCCAGCAGCTTAGGTGACAGGGATAATTCACCCCTCCACTTT.

This clone has more than one count but fewer than ten. This sequence joins TRBV9 and TRBJ2-1; 8 bases line up with TRBD2. This CDR3 spans 15 amino acids. V shed 7 bases and J 8 bases; nucleotides not matched to a gene: 14. The germline gives CDR1 SGDLS, CDR2 YYNGEE. CDR3 amino acids: CASSRTDGRVDEQFF. For the CDR3, the DNA is TGTGCCAGCTCCCGAACTGACGGGAGGGTGGATGAGCAGTTCTTC.

The rearrangement links TRBV10-3 to TRBJ1-5; possibly TRBD1 for D (5 bases). The CDR3 has 15 residues. Germline values: CDR1 ENHRY, CDR2 SYGVKD. V shed 4 bases and J shed 0 bases, with 10 bases lying between them. Here the CDR3 reads CAISVGGGSNQPQHF. The CDR3 bases are TGTGCCATCAGTGTGGGGGGTGGTAGCAATCAGCCCCAGCATTTT.

The CDR3 DNA sequence: TGTGCCAGCAGCGCGCAGGACGGAAAAAATTCACCCCTCCACTTT. Translating gives CASSAQDGKNSPLHF. The chain joins TRBV9 to TRBJ1-6, with no clear D. The CDR3 has 15 amino acids. V lost 3 bases to trimming and J lost 7 bases, with 14 bases between them. Germline-derived CDR1 and CDR2 are SGDLS and YYNGEE. The whole variable domain, remainder taken from reference TRBV9 and TRBJ1-6, is DSGVTQTPKHLITATGQRVTLRCSPRSGDLSVYWYQQSLDQGLQFLIQYYNGEERAKGNILERFSAQQFPDLHSELNLSSLELGDSALYFCASSAQDGKNSPLHFGNGTRLTVT.

The V call is TRBV11-1, the J call TRBJ1-4, with unresolved D. CDR3 length: 12 amino acids. The germline V gene encodes CDR1 SGHAT and CDR2 FQDESV (reference sequence). V was cut by 5 bases and J by 4 bases, with 5 bases left in between. The CDR3: CASSDNNEKLFF. Written as DNA, the CDR3 is TGTGCCAGCAGCGACAATAATGAAAAACTGTTTTTT. Using reference TRBV11-1 and TRBJ1-4 for the parts outside the CDR3, the full variable domain is EAEVAQSPRYKITEKSQAVAFWCDPISGHATLYWYRQILGQGPELLVQFQDESVVDDSQLPKDRFSAERLKGVDSTLKIQPAELGDSAMYLCASSDNNEKLFFGSGTQLSVL.

The V gene is TRBV11-2, the J gene TRBJ2-3; 12 nucleotides line up with TRBD2. CDR1 is SGHAT and CDR2 is FQNNGV in the germline V gene. V was pared by 5 bases and J by 3 bases, with 6 bases of the junction left unmatched. There are 16 residues in the CDR3. CDR3 loop: CASSLTSGSITDTQYF. The CDR3 DNA is TGTGCCAGCAGCCTGACTAGCGGGAGCATTACAGATACGCAGTATTTT.

This clone was observed once. The chain has TRBV23-1 and TRBJ2-7, with TRBD1 matching over 8 bases. TRBV23-1 is flagged as an ORF with uncertain function. The CDR3 is 15 amino acids. After removal of 7 bases from V and 4 bases from J, the junction contained 12 bases not matched to a gene. This chain's CDR3 is CASITIGQGEYEQYF. The DNA for the CDR3 is TGCGCCAGCATTACCATCGGACAGGGAGAGTACGAGCAGTACTTC.

The J gene is TRBJ2-3, the V gene TRBV4-2; 9 nucleotides align to TRBD1. The CDR3 sequence is 18 residues long. V shed 4 bases and J 0 bases; nucleotides not matched to a gene: 11. CDR1 LGHNA and CDR2 YNFKEQ come from the germline V gene. The CDR3 DNA follows: TGTGCCAGCAGCCTCGGGACAGGGCGAGGGGCTAGCACAGATACGCAGTATTTT. It codes for CASSLGTGRGASTDTQYF.

This rearrangement joins TRBV7-9 to TRBJ2-7, with 7 bases aligning to TRBD1. Looked up from germline, CDR1 is SEHNR and CDR2 is FQNEAQ (reference sequence). The ends lost 5 bases at V and 2 bases at J; junction bases unmatched: 6. The CDR3 has 14 amino acids. CDR3 residues: CASSLGTATYEQYF. The CDR3 nucleotides read TGTGCCAGCAGCCTCGGGACAGCAACCTACGAGCAGTACTTC.

CDR3 DNA sequence: TGTGCCAGCACCATGATGGATCGGGTCGGGCATGAGCAGTTCTTC. Protein sequence: CASTMMDRVGHEQFF. The chain couples TRBV7-2 to TRBJ2-1; D is unresolved. From germline, CDR1 is SGHTA and CDR2 FQGNSA. This CDR3 has 15 residues. V lost 7 bases to trimming and J lost 8 bases, with 21 bases between them.

The gene calls are TRBV5-5 and TRBJ1-4; the match to TRBD1 covers 10 bases. Trimming removed 4 bases from V and 7 bases from J; junction bases left unmatched: 10. This CDR3 has 16 amino acids. The germline V gene has CDR1 SGHKS and CDR2 YYEKEE (reference sequence). The CDR3 bases are TGTGCCAGCAGCGAGGGTTCGACAGGGGGCTTTGAAAAACTGTTTTTT. Encoded protein: CASSEGSTGGFEKLFF.

This chain joins TRBV11-2 and TRBJ2-5, with TRBD2 identical over 10 bases. Looked up from germline, CDR1 is SGHAT and CDR2 is FQNNGV. Trimming took 4 bases from V and 4 from J; bases not matched to a gene: 9. This CDR3 has 16 amino acids. The CDR3 DNA reads TGTGCCAGCAGCTCCCCCCCACAGCGGGGGGGAGAGACCCAGTACTTC. It specifies CASSSPPQRGGETQYF.

The chain is built from TRBV28 and TRBJ2-3; 10 bases agree with TRBD2. Germline V gives CDR1 MDHEN, CDR2 SYDVKM. There are 13 residues in the CDR3. Trimming at V came to 10 bases and at J to 5 bases, leaving 6 bases not matched to a gene. The CDR3 region is CATRSGGEDTQYF. The DNA of the CDR3 is TGTGCCACGAGGAGCGGGGGGGAAGATACGCAGTATTTT.

This CDR3 reads CAISESQGSNEKLFF. CDR3 sequence (DNA): TGTGCCATCAGTGAGTCACAGGGGAGTAATGAAAAACTGTTTTTT. The chain is built from TRBV10-3 and TRBJ1-4; 7 positions agree with TRBD1. The V gene's germline CDR1 is ENHRY and CDR2 SYGVKD. The length of the CDR3 is 15 residues. With V trimmed by 0 bases and J by 4 bases, 2 bases remained unmatched.

This clone appeared once. At the DNA level, this CDR3 is encoded by other sequences in the same sample as well. The CDR3 region has the DNA TGTGCCTGGAGTGTTGGGGTAATTTCTGGAAACACCATATATTTT. It translates to CAWSVGVISGNTIYF. The rearrangement joins TRBV30 to TRBJ1-3; no clear D. V was cut by 0 bases and J by 1 base, with 10 bases left in between. The CDR3 sequence is 15 residues long. Germline values: CDR1 GTSNPN, CDR2 SVGIG (reference sequence).

The CDR3, as DNA: TGCGCCAGCAGCCAGACAGGGGGCGGTGTTACTGAAGCTTTCTTT. It specifies CASSQTGGGVTEAFF. V gene TRBV5-1 combines with J gene TRBJ1-1, with TRBD1 matching 10 bases. V was clipped by 4 bases and J by 5 bases; unmatched bases: 8. Germline CDR1 reads SGHRS; CDR2 reads YFSETQ. There are 15 residues in the CDR3.

The gene calls are TRBV11-2 and TRBJ2-1; the match to TRBD2 covers 7 bases. Germline trimming cut 1 base from V and 9 bases from J; bases unmatched to any gene: 15. Germline assignment: CDR1 SGHAT and CDR2 FQNNGV. This CDR3 has 17 residues. The CDR3 protein is CASSLVASGISGPEQFF. The CDR3 DNA reads TGTGCCAGCAGCTTAGTGGCCAGCGGGATCTCCGGGCCTGAGCAGTTCTTC.

A word on this clone: Other DNA variants within this sample encode the same CDR3. The genes are TRBV7-2 and TRBJ2-3; no clear D gene. The germline gives CDR1 SGHTA, CDR2 FQGNSA. Trimming pared 1 base from V and 6 bases from J, leaving 11 bases between. CDR3 length equals 14 residues. CDR3 residues: CASSLERASDTQYF. For the CDR3, the DNA is TGTGCCAGCAGCTTAGAGAGAGCTAGTGATACGCAGTATTTT.

Details on this clone: The identical CDR3 is also encoded by other nucleotide sequences in the sample. This chain joins TRBV6-5 and TRBJ1-5, with a tentative D call TRBD1 (5 bases). This CDR3 is built from 15 residues. V gave up 4 bases and J gave up 0 bases, with 10 bases separating them. Germline V gives CDR1 MNHEY, CDR2 SVGAGI. The CDR3 bases are TGTGCCAGCAGTTTGCAGGGTTATAGCAATCAGCCCCAGCATTTT. The encoded protein is CASSLQGYSNQPQHF.

This clone was observed once. The sample contains more than one DNA sequence encoding this CDR3. The chain is built from TRBV30 and TRBJ2-7; D is unresolved. The V and J ends lost 0 bases and 1 base respectively, with 4 bases between them. Germline V lookup: CDR1 GTSNPN, CDR2 SVGIG (reference sequence). The CDR3 is made up of 12 amino acids. The CDR3 loop reads CAWSVGSYEQYF. CDR3 DNA: TGTGCCTGGAGTGTTGGTTCCTACGAGCAGTACTTC. Combining the CDR3 with reference TRBV30 and TRBJ2-7 gives the whole variable domain SQTIHQWPATLVQPVGSPLSLECTVEGTSNPNLYWYRQAAGRGLQLLFYSVGIGQISSEVPQNLSASRPQDRQFILSSKKLLLSDSGFYLCAWSVGSYEQYFGPGTRLTVT.

The chain carries TRBV15 and TRBJ2-3; 7 bases are shared with TRBD1. Looked up from germline, CDR1 is LNHNV and CDR2 is YYDKDF (reference sequence). V was clipped by 2 bases and J by 5 bases; unmatched bases: 10. This CDR3 contains 16 residues. CDR3 sequence reads: CATSRNDRAGGDTQYF. The CDR3 nucleotides are TGTGCCACCAGCAGAAACGACAGGGCGGGCGGAGATACGCAGTATTTT.